This is a list of T cell receptor beta chains from one sample in a study of Ad26.COV2.S vaccination and SARS-CoV-2 variants. Some clones are missing from TCRdb's copy, which holds only in-frame ones; the method was immunoSEQ multiplex PCR. The table records about 240,000 clones, 70% to 90% of them present only once. Here the sequenced sample was peripheral blood, taken in a trial of Ad26.COV2.S vaccine versus placebo. These receptor sequences come from a person aged 18 to 65 who received the Ad26.COV2.S COVID-19 vaccine or a placebo. CDR3s include the opening cysteine and the closing phenylalanine or tryptophan. A D gene is named only where the DNA matches it firmly. Only some rows state a clone size, as once, few, many or a class for expanded clones.

V gene	J gene	D gene	clone size	CDR3 DNA	CDR3 protein
TRBV11-2	TRBJ2-1	NA	NA	TGTGCCAGCAGCCCAGGAGGCGGCTCCTACAATGAGCAGTTCTTC	CASSPGGGSYNEQFF
TRBV5-1	TRBJ1-1	TRBD1	NA	TGCGCCAGCAGCTCCCAGACAGGGGGCACTGAAGCTTTCTTT	CASSSQTGGTEAFF
TRBV2	TRBJ2-7	NA	NA	TGTGCCAGCAGTGCCCTAGACAGGATCTACGAGCAGTACTTC	CASSALDRIYEQYF
TRBV7-2	TRBJ1-1	NA	NA	TGTGCCAGCAGCTGGGTGGAGAACACTGAAGCTTTCTTT	CASSWVENTEAFF
TRBV5-1	TRBJ1-1	NA	NA	TGCGCCAGCAGCTTGGCAGGACAGTGGAACACTGAAGCTTTCTTT	CASSLAGQWNTEAFF
TRBV7-2	TRBJ1-1	NA	NA	TGTGCCAGCAGCTTCTACAGGGCCGGGACTGAAGCTTTCTTT	CASSFYRAGTEAFF
TRBV27	TRBJ2-1	NA	NA	TGTGCCAGCAGAGAGCGGAGCTCCTACAATGAGCAGTTCTTC	CASRERSSYNEQFF
TRBV29-1	TRBJ1-2	TRBD1	NA	TGCAGCGTTGTAGGAGCAGGGGGGAAAACTAACTATGGCTACACCTTC	CSVVGAGGKTNYGYTF
TRBV5-4	TRBJ2-7	TRBD2	NA	TGTGCCAGCATGTCGGCTAGCGGGGGGAACGAGCAGTACTTC	CASMSASGGNEQYF
TRBV7-3	TRBJ2-3	TRBD2	NA	TGTGCCAGCAGCTCCATAGCGGGAGGCCGCACAGATACGCAGTATTTT	CASSSIAGGRTDTQYF
TRBV7-9	TRBJ1-6	TRBD1	few	TGTGCCAGCAGGGATGACAGGGGTGCGAATTCACCCCTCCACTTT	CASRDDRGANSPLHF
TRBV28	TRBJ2-2	NA	NA	TGTGCCAGCAGTCCCACACAGGGATGGGGACGGAAGAACACCGGGGAGCTGTTTTTT	CASSPTQGWGRKNTGELFF
TRBV19	TRBJ2-2	NA	NA	TGTGCCAGTAGTCCTATCCCCTGGACCGTGAACACCGGGGAGCTGTTTTTT	CASSPIPWTVNTGELFF
TRBV5-6	TRBJ2-6	NA	NA	TGTGCCAGCAGCTTTGGTTTGAGCGGGGCCAACGTCCTGACTTTC	CASSFGLSGANVLTF
TRBV27	TRBJ2-3	NA	NA	TGTGCCAGCAGTTCGGCGCACGGGACAGATACGCAGTATTTT	CASSSAHGTDTQYF
TRBV5-1	TRBJ2-7	NA	NA	TGCGCCAGCAGCTTTACGACAGAAATCCTCTCCTACGAGCAGTACTTC	CASSFTTEILSYEQYF
TRBV9	TRBJ1-1	NA	NA	TGTGCCAGCAGCCCCGGGTCCCAGGGTACTGAAGCTTTCTTT	CASSPGSQGTEAFF
TRBV11-2	TRBJ2-3	NA	once	TGTGCCAGCAGCTTTGGGGCAAATACGCAGTATTTT	CASSFGANTQYF
TRBV27	TRBJ2-4	TRBD2	NA	TGTGCCAGCAGTTTAGGGCTAGCGGGAAGCATTCAGTACTTC	CASSLGLAGSIQYF
TRBV19	TRBJ1-2	NA	NA	TGTGCCAGCCAGCGAGGGCTCGGTGGCGGCTACACCTTC	CASQRGLGGGYTF
TRBV4-2	TRBJ2-1	NA	NA	TGTGCCAGCAGCCAAGCCACGGGGGATTACAATGAGCAGTTCTTC	CASSQATGDYNEQFF
TRBV3-1/TRBV3-2	TRBJ2-7	NA	many	TGTGCCAGCAGCCCAAACGGGGTGGGGCCAAGATCCTACGAGCAGTACTTC	CASSPNGVGPRSYEQYF
TRBV30	TRBJ1-2	NA	NA	TGTGCCTCCCCTGGGGCCTATTCTAACTATGGCTACACCTTC	CASPGAYSNYGYTF
TRBV30	TRBJ2-2	NA	NA	TGTGCCTGGAGTGGGGCTGCAGGTTGGGGCGGGGAGCTGTTTTTT	CAWSGAAGWGGELFF
TRBV6-2/TRBV6-3	TRBJ2-4	NA	NA	TGTGCCAGCAGTACCCGCGGTTTCGGGTGGGACAAAAACATTCAGTACTTC	CASSTRGFGWDKNIQYF
TRBV13	TRBJ2-1	TRBD2	NA	TGTGCCAGCAGCCGACTAGCGACAACCTACAATGAGCAGTTCTTC	CASSRLATTYNEQFF
TRBV6-1	TRBJ1-1	NA	NA	TGTGCCAGCAGTGATCCCATCAGGGGCAACACTGAAGCTTTCTTT	CASSDPIRGNTEAFF
TRBV11-2	TRBJ2-7	NA	NA	TGTGCCAGCAGCTCGTCCGCGGCCTACGAGCAGTACTTC	CASSSSAAYEQYF
TRBV5-1	TRBJ2-3	NA	NA	TGCGCCAGCAGTGGCGTGGGCACAGATACGCAGTATTTT	CASSGVGTDTQYF
TRBV7-8	TRBJ1-3	TRBD1	NA	TGTGCCAGCAGCTTAAGGGACAGGGGGGAACTCTCTGGAAACACCATATATTTT	CASSLRDRGELSGNTIYF
TRBV19	TRBJ2-3	TRBD1	NA	TGTGCCAGTAGTATTGGGGACAGGGTGACAGATACGCAGTATTTT	CASSIGDRVTDTQYF
TRBV6-5	TRBJ1-1	NA	NA	TGTGCCAGCAAGGGGGACACACCGGGAACTGAAGCTTTCTTT	CASKGDTPGTEAFF
TRBV6-2/TRBV6-3	TRBJ1-2	NA	NA	TGTGCCAGCAGTTACCGGGAATATGGCTACACCTTC	CASSYREYGYTF
TRBV4-2	TRBJ2-3	NA	NA	TGTGCCAGCAGCCAAGATCGCAGAGATACGCAGTATTTT	CASSQDRRDTQYF
TRBV7-6	TRBJ2-2	NA	NA	TGTGCCAGCAGCCAGGGACTCTACAACACCGGGGAGCTGTTTTTT	CASSQGLYNTGELFF
TRBV4-1	TRBJ1-6	NA	few	TGCGCCAGCAGCGGAAGGGACACCGGTAATTCACCCCTCCACTTT	CASSGRDTGNSPLHF
TRBV19	TRBJ2-7	NA	NA	TGTGCCAGTAGTATAAACCCCGGGGCCCCCTACGAGCAGTACTTC	CASSINPGAPYEQYF
TRBV20-1	TRBJ1-5	NA	NA	TGCAGTGCTAGTCCAACTAGCAATCAGCCCCAGCATTTT	CSASPTSNQPQHF
TRBV19	TRBJ2-7	NA	NA	TGTGCCAGTAGTATTACCGGAGTCTACGAGCAGTACTTC	CASSITGVYEQYF
TRBV19	TRBJ2-5	NA	NA	TGTGCCAGTAGTCCCGGAGCCAGTAAGGAGACCCAGTACTTC	CASSPGASKETQYF
TRBV6-6	TRBJ1-3	NA	NA	TGTGCCAGCAGTTACGAGAGGGCTGGAAACACCATATATTTT	CASSYERAGNTIYF
TRBV7-6	TRBJ2-1	TRBD2	NA	TGTGCCAGCAGTGAAAGAGGTCGGGGGGTGGACAATGAGCAGTTCTTC	CASSERGRGVDNEQFF
TRBV19	TRBJ2-7	TRBD1	NA	TGTGCCAGTAGTAGGCGGGACAGGGTTAGGGAGCAGTACTTC	CASSRRDRVREQYF
TRBV12-3/TRBV12-4	TRBJ1-2	NA	NA	TGTGCCAGCAGTTTTTTGAGGGGAGATGGCTACACCTTC	CASSFLRGDGYTF
TRBV4-1	TRBJ1-1	NA	NA	TGCGCCAGCAGCCAAGGAGCGGAGGTGGGAAAGAACACTGAAGCTTTCTTT	CASSQGAEVGKNTEAFF
TRBV4-2	TRBJ2-7	NA	NA	TGTGCCAGCAGCCAAGGCCAGGGGTGGAACGAGCAGTACTTC	CASSQGQGWNEQYF
TRBV4-2	TRBJ2-1	TRBD2	NA	TGTGCCAGCAAGCGGGACTCCTCCTACAATGAGCAGTTCTTC	CASKRDSSYNEQFF
TRBV10-3	TRBJ1-2	NA	NA	TGTGCCATCAGTGGAAAGGGGGTTTATGGCTACACCTTC	CAISGKGVYGYTF
TRBV20-1	TRBJ2-1	NA	NA	TGCAGTGCTAGTAAGGGGCAGTTCTTC	CSASKGQFF
TRBV6-8	TRBJ2-7	TRBD1	NA	TGTGCCAGCAGTTACGAAGGGTTCAGGGCCGGGGACAGGGGCTACGAGCAGTACTTC	CASSYEGFRAGDRGYEQYF
TRBV4-3	TRBJ2-7	TRBD1	NA	TGCGCCAGCAGCCAAGGACAGGGCTCCTACGAGCAGTACTTC	CASSQGQGSYEQYF
TRBV7-8	TRBJ2-1	TRBD2	NA	TGTGCCAGCAGCTTCGCTAGCGGGAGCTCCTACAATGAGCAGTTCTTC	CASSFASGSSYNEQFF
TRBV28	TRBJ2-3	TRBD2	NA	TGTGCCAGCAGTTTGGCGGGAGAGAGAGATACGCAGTATTTT	CASSLAGERDTQYF
TRBV28	TRBJ2-1	TRBD2	NA	TGTGCCAGCAGTTCCCCTAGCGGGAGGCTCCCGAGCTCCTACAATGAGCAGTTCTTC	CASSSPSGRLPSSYNEQFF
TRBV4-1	TRBJ1-2	NA	NA	TGCGCCAGCAGCCAAGATGAACCGGGGCTAGGCTATGGCTACACCTTC	CASSQDEPGLGYGYTF
TRBV19	TRBJ1-2	TRBD1	NA	TGTGCCAGTAGGTGGACAGGGTTAGGTGGCTACACCTTC	CASRWTGLGGYTF
TRBV29-1	TRBJ2-1	TRBD1	NA	TGCAGCGCCGGACAGGGCGTCAGCTCCTACAATGAGCAGTTCTTC	CSAGQGVSSYNEQFF
TRBV28	TRBJ2-7	TRBD2	NA	TGTGCCAGCAGTTCACCACTAGCGGGGGGAGGAGAGCAGTACTTC	CASSSPLAGGGEQYF
TRBV7-2	TRBJ1-6	NA	NA	TGTGCCAGCAGGTCCTCGGGCCGTTATTCACCCCTCCACTTT	CASRSSGRYSPLHF